This T cell receptor beta chain emerged from a study of blood T cell repertoires in COVID-19. The assay was immunoSEQ multiplex PCR, and TCRdb's table has in-frame clones only and misses some. The sample consists of about 42,000 clones, approximately 79% of them appearing once. Germline CDR1 SGHVS, CDR2 FNYEAQ. Trimming pared 1 base from V and 10 bases from J, leaving 4 bases between. The CDR3 consists of 11 residues. Sequenced material: peripheral blood. This chain joins TRBV7-6 and TRBJ1-4, with D hard to call. The clonotype was recovered from a woman aged 80 or over with acute or convalescent COVID-19. This CDR3 reads CASSLDGKLFF. DNA of the CDR3: TGTGCCAGCAGCTTAGACGGAAAACTGTTTTTT.